These T cell receptor beta chains were read from a single sample in a study of a mutant IDH1 vaccine in newly diagnosed glioma. These receptors' antigens are unknown. Libraries were prepared by immunoSEQ multiplex PCR; TCRdb keeps only in-frame clonotypes and omits some of them. There are roughly 120,000 clones in the sample; around three quarters occur only once, and 5% to 6% lies in the top ten. The sequenced sample was PBMCs, obtained from a glioma patient whose treatment included an IDH1 peptide vaccine. The source is a man aged 40-55 years with glioma. The CDR3 runs from the conserved cysteine through the conserved F or W. Each record gives: D gene, J gene, clone size, V gene, CDR3 DNA, CDR3 protein. D genes are given only for firm matches. A row's size may be missing; if present it is once, few, many or a size class.

d_gene: NA
j_gene: TRBJ1-5
abundance: NA
v_gene: TRBV19
CDR3nt: TGTGCCAGTAGTAATGGCGGCTCTCTGCCCCAGCATTTT
CDR3aa: CASSNGGSLPQHF

d_gene: NA
j_gene: TRBJ1-2
abundance: NA
v_gene: TRBV21-1
CDR3nt: TGTGCCAGCAGAATACAAGGGGGACAGGGGGATGGTGGCTACACCTTC
CDR3aa: CASRIQGGQGDGGYTF

d_gene: NA
j_gene: TRBJ2-3
abundance: NA
v_gene: TRBV6-1
CDR3nt: TGTGCCAGCAGTGCGAAAACGACGGGACCTCTGGCGGATACGCAGTATTTT
CDR3aa: CASSAKTTGPLADTQYF

d_gene: NA
j_gene: TRBJ2-6
abundance: NA
v_gene: TRBV30
CDR3nt: TGTGCCTGGAGTTACACTCCCTCTGGGGCCAACGTCCTGACTTTC
CDR3aa: CAWSYTPSGANVLTF

d_gene: TRBD1
j_gene: TRBJ2-7
abundance: NA
v_gene: TRBV10-2
CDR3nt: TGCGCCAGCAGACCGGGACAGGGGACGTCCTACGAGCAGTACTTC
CDR3aa: CASRPGQGTSYEQYF

d_gene: NA
j_gene: TRBJ1-1
abundance: NA
v_gene: TRBV18
CDR3nt: TGTGCCAGCTCGAGACAGATAGGGGCTTTCTTT
CDR3aa: CASSRQIGAFF

d_gene: NA
j_gene: TRBJ2-1
abundance: NA
v_gene: TRBV30
CDR3nt: TGTGCCTGGAGTGTATTAGGGGGAGCCTACAATGAGCAGTTCTTC
CDR3aa: CAWSVLGGAYNEQFF

d_gene: NA
j_gene: TRBJ2-5
abundance: NA
v_gene: TRBV5-4
CDR3nt: TGTGCCAGCAGCTTGGATCCTAGACAGGAGACCCAGTACTTC
CDR3aa: CASSLDPRQETQYF

d_gene: TRBD1
j_gene: TRBJ2-3
abundance: NA
v_gene: TRBV29-1
CDR3nt: TGCAGCGTTGTACAGGGGACAGATACGCAGTATTTT
CDR3aa: CSVVQGTDTQYF

d_gene: NA
j_gene: TRBJ2-2
abundance: NA
v_gene: TRBV5-1
CDR3nt: TGCGCCAGCAGCTTGAAGCCGACAGGGAACACCGGGGAGCTGTTTTTT
CDR3aa: CASSLKPTGNTGELFF

d_gene: NA
j_gene: TRBJ2-7
abundance: NA
v_gene: TRBV7-2
CDR3nt: TGTGCCAGCAGCTTGGTCCGGGATAGCTCCTACGAGCAGTACTTC
CDR3aa: CASSLVRDSSYEQYF

d_gene: NA
j_gene: TRBJ2-1
abundance: few
v_gene: TRBV19
CDR3nt: TGTGCCAGTAGTATACAGATTGGTGATGAGCAGTTCTTC
CDR3aa: CASSIQIGDEQFF

d_gene: NA
j_gene: TRBJ1-1
abundance: NA
v_gene: TRBV5-1
CDR3nt: TGCGCCAGCAGCACGGGACGGGGCCTTGAAGCTTTCTTT
CDR3aa: CASSTGRGLEAFF

d_gene: NA
j_gene: TRBJ2-3
abundance: few
v_gene: TRBV5-4
CDR3nt: TGTGCCAGCAGCTTGAAGGGGGGGAGCACAGATACGCAGTATTTT
CDR3aa: CASSLKGGSTDTQYF

d_gene: NA
j_gene: TRBJ2-5
abundance: NA
v_gene: TRBV28
CDR3nt: TGTGCCAGCTCTAGCAATATACAAGAGACCCAGTACTTC
CDR3aa: CASSSNIQETQYF

d_gene: NA
j_gene: TRBJ1-3
abundance: NA
v_gene: TRBV2
CDR3nt: TGTGCCAGCAGTGAAACAGGTTCTTCTGGAAACACCATATATTTT
CDR3aa: CASSETGSSGNTIYF

d_gene: TRBD2
j_gene: TRBJ2-2
abundance: NA
v_gene: TRBV7-6
CDR3nt: TGTGCCAGCAGCATCTTGAGCGGGGACGGCACCGGGGAGCTGTTTTTT
CDR3aa: CASSILSGDGTGELFF

d_gene: NA
j_gene: TRBJ2-7
abundance: NA
v_gene: TRBV9
CDR3nt: TGTGCCAGCAGCGTAGTAACAACCAGCGAGCAGTACTTC
CDR3aa: CASSVVTTSEQYF

d_gene: NA
j_gene: TRBJ2-3
abundance: NA
v_gene: TRBV5-4
CDR3nt: TGTGCCAGCAGCTACAGGGGCACAGATACGCAGTATTTT
CDR3aa: CASSYRGTDTQYF

d_gene: NA
j_gene: TRBJ1-5
abundance: NA
v_gene: TRBV2
CDR3nt: TGTGCCAGTAAACGGGAGGTCAATCAGCCCCAGCATTTT
CDR3aa: CASKREVNQPQHF

d_gene: TRBD1
j_gene: TRBJ1-2
abundance: few
v_gene: TRBV7-2
CDR3nt: TGTGCCACAGGACAGGGGCCGTGGGGCTACACCTTC
CDR3aa: CATGQGPWGYTF

d_gene: TRBD1
j_gene: TRBJ2-5
abundance: NA
v_gene: TRBV29-1
CDR3nt: TGCAGCGTTAACAGGGGCCAAGAGACCCAGTACTTC
CDR3aa: CSVNRGQETQYF

d_gene: NA
j_gene: TRBJ2-7
abundance: NA
v_gene: TRBV6-1
CDR3nt: TGTGCCAGCAGTGGGGTTCGGCCGGCCGAGCAGTACTTC
CDR3aa: CASSGVRPAEQYF

d_gene: TRBD1
j_gene: TRBJ2-7
abundance: NA
v_gene: TRBV9
CDR3nt: TGTGCCAGCAGCCCTCGACAGGGATGGAGCTACGAGCAGTACTTC
CDR3aa: CASSPRQGWSYEQYF

d_gene: NA
j_gene: TRBJ1-2
abundance: NA
v_gene: TRBV6-5
CDR3nt: TGTGCCAGCAGTTACGATCGGGGGGCGGCTGGCTACACCTTC
CDR3aa: CASSYDRGAAGYTF

d_gene: NA
j_gene: TRBJ2-5
abundance: NA
v_gene: TRBV21-1
CDR3nt: TGTGCCAGCAGCAAAGCGATGTTTGTCCATCCCCAAGAGACCCAGTACTTC
CDR3aa: CASSKAMFVHPQETQYF

d_gene: TRBD2
j_gene: TRBJ2-4
abundance: NA
v_gene: TRBV7-2
CDR3nt: TGTGCCAGCAGAAGAAGCGGGGGATCGTCCAAAAACATTCAGTACTTC
CDR3aa: CASRRSGGSSKNIQYF

d_gene: NA
j_gene: TRBJ1-5
abundance: few
v_gene: TRBV6-5
CDR3nt: TGTGCCAGCAGTCTGATTAACAATCAGCCCCAGCATTTT
CDR3aa: CASSLINNQPQHF

d_gene: TRBD2
j_gene: TRBJ2-7
abundance: NA
v_gene: TRBV5-4
CDR3nt: TGTGCCAGCAGCTTTGGCGGGAGTTCCTACGAGCAGTACTTC
CDR3aa: CASSFGGSSYEQYF

d_gene: NA
j_gene: TRBJ2-2
abundance: few
v_gene: TRBV6-1
CDR3nt: TGTGCCAGCAGTGAACCGGACTTTCAGAACACCGGGGAGCTGTTTTTT
CDR3aa: CASSEPDFQNTGELFF

d_gene: NA
j_gene: TRBJ1-1
abundance: NA
v_gene: TRBV9
CDR3nt: TGTGTCAGCAGCGTAGGGACGCTCGGGCGTACTGAAGCTTTCTTT
CDR3aa: CVSSVGTLGRTEAFF

d_gene: NA
j_gene: TRBJ2-7
abundance: once
v_gene: TRBV5-4
CDR3nt: TGTGCCAGCAACGGGGACCTACAGGACGGCTACGAGCAGTACTTC
CDR3aa: CASNGDLQDGYEQYF

d_gene: NA
j_gene: TRBJ2-7
abundance: NA
v_gene: TRBV11-2
CDR3nt: TGTGCCAGCAGTTCAGGTTTCCCACCTTACGAGCAGTACTTC
CDR3aa: CASSSGFPPYEQYF

d_gene: NA
j_gene: TRBJ1-5
abundance: NA
v_gene: TRBV7-8
CDR3nt: TGTGCCAGCAGCTCAGATAGCAATCAGCCCCAGCATTTT
CDR3aa: CASSSDSNQPQHF

d_gene: NA
j_gene: TRBJ2-3
abundance: NA
v_gene: TRBV29-1
CDR3nt: TGCAGCGTTGAACCAAATAGTTTCCCAGATACGCAGTATTTT
CDR3aa: CSVEPNSFPDTQYF

d_gene: NA
j_gene: TRBJ2-5
abundance: NA
v_gene: TRBV6-1
CDR3nt: TGTGCCAGCAACCTCGATACATTCCCAGGGGAGACCCAGTACTTC
CDR3aa: CASNLDTFPGETQYF

d_gene: NA
j_gene: TRBJ2-7
abundance: NA
v_gene: TRBV28
CDR3nt: TGTGCCAGCCGACGGTCCTACGAGCAGTACTTC
CDR3aa: CASRRSYEQYF

d_gene: NA
j_gene: TRBJ1-4
abundance: NA
v_gene: TRBV7-9
CDR3nt: TGTGCCAGCAGCTCGTGGGCCCCTGGATCAACTAATGAAAAACTGTTTTTT
CDR3aa: CASSSWAPGSTNEKLFF

d_gene: NA
j_gene: TRBJ2-5
abundance: NA
v_gene: TRBV20-1
CDR3nt: TGCAGTGCAAGAGCCTTGGAGACCCAGTACTTC
CDR3aa: CSARALETQYF

d_gene: TRBD1
j_gene: TRBJ2-5
abundance: NA
v_gene: TRBV7-9
CDR3nt: TGTGCCAGCAGCTTGGAACAGGGGGTGGTCGGAGAGACCCAGTACTTC
CDR3aa: CASSLEQGVVGETQYF

d_gene: NA
j_gene: TRBJ1-6
abundance: NA
v_gene: TRBV5-1
CDR3nt: TGCGCCAGCAGCCTCGTTAGGGGTGGGAATTCACCCCTCCACTTT
CDR3aa: CASSLVRGGNSPLHF

d_gene: NA
j_gene: TRBJ1-1
abundance: NA
v_gene: TRBV6-1
CDR3nt: TGTGCCAGCAGTGTAGTTCGCACTGAAGCTTTCTTT
CDR3aa: CASSVVRTEAFF

d_gene: NA
j_gene: TRBJ2-1
abundance: NA
v_gene: TRBV18
CDR3nt: TGTGCCAGCTCACCACCTCCTAACTACAATGAGCAGTTCTTC
CDR3aa: CASSPPPNYNEQFF

d_gene: NA
j_gene: TRBJ2-3
abundance: NA
v_gene: TRBV19
CDR3nt: TGTGCCAGTAGTATAGGGGCGTCCACCGGGGATACGCAGTATTTT
CDR3aa: CASSIGASTGDTQYF

d_gene: NA
j_gene: TRBJ2-5
abundance: NA
v_gene: TRBV6-6
CDR3nt: TGTGCCAGCAGCCTAGGGAGGAGCGAGACCCAGTACTTC
CDR3aa: CASSLGRSETQYF

d_gene: TRBD2
j_gene: TRBJ2-1
abundance: NA
v_gene: TRBV13
CDR3nt: TGTGCCAGCAGCTTATACCGCCGGACTAGCGGGAGGGCCCTCGGGGACGAGCAGTTCTTC
CDR3aa: CASSLYRRTSGRALGDEQFF

d_gene: TRBD1
j_gene: TRBJ1-4
abundance: NA
v_gene: TRBV7-8
CDR3nt: TGTGCCAGCAGCTTAGAAGGGGGCAGGGGTGAAAAACTGTTTTTT
CDR3aa: CASSLEGGRGEKLFF

d_gene: NA
j_gene: TRBJ2-7
abundance: NA
v_gene: TRBV28
CDR3nt: TGTGCCAGCAGTCGATATTGGATCTACGAGCAGTACTTC
CDR3aa: CASSRYWIYEQYF

d_gene: TRBD2
j_gene: TRBJ2-4
abundance: few
v_gene: TRBV27
CDR3nt: TGTGCCAGCAGTACGGGACTAGGAGGTTTTTTGAACATTCAGTACTTC
CDR3aa: CASSTGLGGFLNIQYF

d_gene: TRBD2
j_gene: TRBJ2-1
abundance: NA
v_gene: TRBV11-1
CDR3nt: TGTGCCAGCAGCTGGACTAGCGGGCACAATGAGCAGTTCTTC
CDR3aa: CASSWTSGHNEQFF

d_gene: TRBD2
j_gene: TRBJ2-3
abundance: NA
v_gene: TRBV27
CDR3nt: TGTGCCAGCAGTTCAACCCGACTAGCGGGCACAGATACGCAGTATTTT
CDR3aa: CASSSTRLAGTDTQYF

d_gene: NA
j_gene: TRBJ1-4
abundance: NA
v_gene: TRBV4-2
CDR3nt: TGTGCCAGCAGCCAAGAGGGGGGGGCGGGAGAAAAACTGTTTTTT
CDR3aa: CASSQEGGAGEKLFF

d_gene: TRBD2
j_gene: TRBJ2-3
abundance: NA
v_gene: TRBV13
CDR3nt: TGTGCCAGCAGCTTACCAGCGGGGGGTCGTATCTTCGCAGATACGCAGTATTTT
CDR3aa: CASSLPAGGRIFADTQYF

d_gene: TRBD2
j_gene: TRBJ2-1
abundance: NA
v_gene: TRBV5-6
CDR3nt: TGTGCCAGCAGCTTGGCCAAGCGGGAGTTACCCTACAATGAGCAGTTCTTC
CDR3aa: CASSLAKRELPYNEQFF

d_gene: NA
j_gene: TRBJ2-3
abundance: NA
v_gene: TRBV6-5
CDR3nt: TGTGCCAGCACCTTACCAGGGGCAGATACGCAGTATTTT
CDR3aa: CASTLPGADTQYF

d_gene: NA
j_gene: TRBJ1-2
abundance: NA
v_gene: TRBV2
CDR3nt: TGTGCCAGCAGTCCAGTGGGCTACACCTTC
CDR3aa: CASSPVGYTF